This T cell receptor (beta chain) came from a study of control samples from healthy donors and cancer patients. Sequencing used immunoSEQ multiplex PCR; TCRdb keeps in-frame clones, though not all of them. Among 150,000 to 200,000 clones listed, 70% to 90% were seen once. This CDR3 is 17 amino acids long. J gave up 0 bases and V 1 base, and 5 bases lay outside the gene matches. Germline V gene sequence: CDR1 SGHRS, CDR2 YFSETQ. The chain employs TRBV5-1 and TRBJ1-4; 8 nucleotides agree with TRBD1. The sample taken for sequencing was blood. The receptor comes from a man aged 25-45 years in good health. The CDR3, as DNA: TGCGCCAGCAGCTTGAGGACAGGGTTTGCAACTAATGAAAAACTGTTTTTT. This codes for CASSLRTGFATNEKLFF. The whole variable domain, remainder taken from reference TRBV5-1 and TRBJ1-4, is KAGVTQTPRYLIKTRGQQVTLSCSPISGHRSVSWYQQTPGQGLQFLFEYFSETQRNKGNFPGRFSGRQFSNSRSEMNVSTLELGDSALYLCASSLRTGFATNEKLFFGSGTQLSVL.